These 21 T cell receptor beta chains originate from one sample sequenced in a study of blood T cell repertoires in COVID-19. Repertoires were generated with immunoSEQ multiplex PCR, while TCRdb's copy carries only in-frame clones and drops some. The sample has 250,000 to 300,000 clones, 89% seen once. The sample was peripheral blood. Receptors were obtained from a woman aged 25-40 years with COVID-19, enrolled during active disease.

This sequence joins TRBV5-8 and TRBJ2-4, with 8 nucleotides matching TRBD1. V gave up 3 bases and J gave up 6 bases; unmatched junction bases: 5. This CDR3 contains 14 residues. The germline CDR1 and CDR2 sequences are SGHTS and YDEGEE. CDR3 nucleotide sequence: TGTGCCAGCAGCTCGGACAGGGTGGGAAACATTCAGTACTTC. As protein: CASSSDRVGNIQYF.

This sequence joins TRBV27 and TRBJ2-7; TRBD2 agrees at 7 bases. With V trimmed by 3 bases and J by 0 bases, 5 bases remained unmatched. From germline, CDR1 is MNHEY and CDR2 SMNVEV (reference sequence). This CDR3 spans 15 amino acids. The CDR3 is CASSLGGLDSYEQYF. CDR3 bases: TGTGCCAGCAGTTTGGGGGGGTTGGACTCCTACGAGCAGTACTTC.

The V call is TRBV27, the J call TRBJ1-4, with 11 bases matching TRBD1. V trimming: 3 bases; J trimming: 7 bases; junction bases outside the gene matches: 7. There are 16 residues in the CDR3. Germline assignment: CDR1 MNHEY and CDR2 SMNVEV (reference sequence). CDR3 coding DNA: TGTGCCAGCAGTTTTGCCTCGGGACAGGGGGTTGAAAAACTGTTTTTT. This sequence encodes CASSFASGQGVEKLFF.

The V call is TRBV29-1, the J call TRBJ2-7; perhaps TRBD2 as D (5 bases). This CDR3 contains 15 residues. V dropped 6 bases and J dropped 0 bases, with 18 bases sitting between them. The germline V gene has CDR1 SQVTM and CDR2 ANQGSEA. CDR3 in amino acids: CSVVPRERGSYEQYF. CDR3 bases: TGCAGCGTCGTCCCCCGGGAACGGGGCTCCTACGAGCAGTACTTC.

The V and J genes are TRBV6-5 and TRBJ2-7, with D tentatively TRBD1 (5 bases). The CDR3 has 15 residues. Germline CDR1 MNHEY, CDR2 SVGAGI. V was clipped by 0 bases and J by 2 bases, with 11 bases between them. CDR3 bases: TGTGCCAGCAGTTACTCCCGGCCAGGGACCTACGAGCAGTACTTC. It translates to CASSYSRPGTYEQYF.

V and J are TRBV5-4 and TRBJ2-5; 13 bases are shared with TRBD2. Germline CDR1 SGHNT, CDR2 YYREEE (reference sequence). CDR3 length equals 16 residues. V lost 3 bases and J lost 5; bases outside the gene matches: 7. CDR3 sequence reads: CASSSGTSGAWETQYF. For the CDR3, the DNA is TGTGCCAGCAGCTCCGGGACTAGCGGGGCATGGGAGACCCAGTACTTC.

The rearrangement uses TRBV5-1 and TRBJ2-7; 9 nucleotides align to TRBD1. CDR3 size: 15 residues. The germline gives CDR1 SGHRS, CDR2 YFSETQ. Losses at the gene ends were 7 bases for V and 6 bases for J; bases not matched to a gene: 14. CDR3: CASCPRTGVAVEQYF. The CDR3 bases are TGCGCCAGCTGCCCCCGGACAGGGGTAGCGGTCGAGCAGTACTTC.

The V call is TRBV6-6, the J call TRBJ1-2; D is ambiguous. V dropped 2 bases and J dropped 0 bases, with 10 bases sitting between them. The germline V gene has CDR1 MNHNY and CDR2 SVGAGI (reference sequence). The CDR3 is 15 amino acids. CDR3 loop: CASSYHPQTNYGYTF. DNA of the CDR3: TGTGCCAGCAGTTACCACCCACAGACTAACTATGGCTACACCTTC.

This rearrangement joins TRBV27 to TRBJ2-7, with D hard to call. The CDR3 has 13 amino acids. The germline gives CDR1 MNHEY, CDR2 SMNVEV (reference sequence). V gave up 3 bases and J gave up 1 base, with 7 bases separating them. CDR3 in DNA: TGTGCCAGCAGTTTTGGGCCGTCCTACGAGCAGTACTTC. Translation: CASSFGPSYEQYF.

The J gene is TRBJ1-1, the V gene TRBV28; 10 bases fit TRBD1. J was trimmed by 4 bases and V by 6 bases; bases with no gene match: 8. In germline, CDR1 is MDHEN, CDR2 SYDVKM. The CDR3 is 15 residues long. The CDR3 region is CASSSSDRGRTEAFF. CDR3 in DNA: TGTGCCAGCAGCTCTTCTGACAGGGGGCGCACTGAAGCTTTCTTT.

V and J are TRBV27 and TRBJ2-3, with D perhaps matching TRBD1 (5 bases). Deletions cut 1 base from V and 2 bases from J, with 16 bases between. Germline CDR1 is MNHEY and CDR2 is SMNVEV (reference sequence). The CDR3 has 17 amino acids. CDR3 sequence: CASSLLYGYRSTDTQYF. The CDR3 nucleotides are TGTGCCAGCAGTTTATTATACGGGTACAGGTCCACAGATACGCAGTATTTT.

This clone came up a few times. The gene calls are TRBV5-1 and TRBJ2-1, with D perhaps TRBD2 (7 bases). The CDR3 consists of 14 residues. The ends were cut back, 1 base at V and 3 bases at J, with 8 bases in the middle. CDR1 and CDR2 (germline): SGHRS, YFSETQ. CDR3 DNA: TGCGCCAGCAGCTTGAGGGGGGGCTACAATGAGCAGTTCTTC. This encodes CASSLRGGYNEQFF.

CDR3 in amino acids: CASSWDFRNQPQHF. CDR3 bases: TGTGCCAGCAGCTGGGACTTTAGAAATCAGCCCCAGCATTTT. The rearrangement joins TRBV5-5 to TRBJ1-5; a possible D gene is TRBD1 (5 bases). The CDR3 is made up of 14 amino acids. Germline V gene sequence: CDR1 SGHKS, CDR2 YYEKEE (reference sequence). Trimming removed 3 bases from V and 4 bases from J, with 11 bases in between. Combining the CDR3 with reference TRBV5-5 and TRBJ1-5 gives the whole variable domain DAGVTQSPTHLIKTRGQQVTLRCSPISGHKSVSWYQQVLGQGPQFIFQYYEKEERGRGNFPDRFSARQFPNYSSELNVNALLLGDSALYLCASSWDFRNQPQHFGDGTRLSIL.

CDR3 sequence (DNA): TGTGCCAGCAGTTTACGGGGGTTTGGCTACACCTTC. Residues: CASSLRGFGYTF. The V and J genes are TRBV28 and TRBJ1-2; possibly TRBD1 for D (5 bases). CDR3 length equals 12 residues. V lost 2 bases to trimming and J lost 7 bases, with 8 bases between them. The germline CDR1 and CDR2 sequences are MDHEN and SYDVKM.

The chain links TRBV7-2 to TRBJ2-1; 8 nucleotides align to TRBD1. The CDR3 is made up of 13 amino acids. In germline, CDR1 is SGHTA, CDR2 FQGNSA. The V gene end was trimmed by 3 bases and the J gene end by 10 bases; junction bases not matched to a gene: 5. The CDR3, as DNA: TGTGCCAGCAGCTTCGAAAGGACAGGGGAGCAGTTCTTC. It yields the protein CASSFERTGEQFF. Full variable domain (missing parts from reference TRBV7-2 and TRBJ2-1): GAGVSQSPSNKVTEKGKDVELRCDPISGHTALYWYRQSLGQGLEFLIYFQGNSAPDKSGLPSDRFSAERTGGSVSTLTIQRTQQEDSAVYLCASSFERTGEQFFGPGTRLTVL.

J is TRBJ1-5 and V is TRBV6-2 or TRBV6-3; D might be TRBD1 (6 bases). The CDR3 is 16 residues long. CDR1 is MNHEY and CDR2 is SVGEGT in the germline V gene. V lost 0 bases and J 0 bases, leaving 9 bases between the germline ends. For the CDR3, the DNA is TGTGCCAGCAGTTACTCAGCCAGGGGTAGCAATCAGCCCCAGCATTTT. It yields the protein CASSYSARGSNQPQHF.

This clone was seen only once. The V call is TRBV5-4, the J call TRBJ2-7; 7 bases are a match to TRBD1. The CDR3 extends over 16 amino acids. CDR1 and CDR2 (germline): SGHNT, YYREEE (reference sequence). V shed 1 base, J shed 1 base, and the junction held 8 bases outside the gene matches. CDR3 in amino acids: CASSLSGTVFSYEQYF. The CDR3 nucleotides read TGTGCCAGCAGCTTGTCCGGGACAGTTTTTTCCTACGAGCAGTACTTC.

This clone was counted a few times. The chain links TRBV5-1 to TRBJ2-7; 7 bases match TRBD1. The J segment lost 3 bases and the V segment lost 4 bases, leaving 7 bases of the junction unmatched. Germline assignment: CDR1 SGHRS and CDR2 YFSETQ. This CDR3 spans 14 amino acids. The DNA of the CDR3 is TGCGCCAGCAGCGGGGACAGTGCCCTCTACGAGCAGTACTTC. Protein: CASSGDSALYEQYF.

The CDR3 here is CSAQDYTEAFF. The CDR3 coding sequence is TGCAGTGCCCAGGATTACACTGAAGCTTTCTTT. This sequence joins TRBV20-1 and TRBJ1-1; D is undetermined. Germline V gene sequence: CDR1 DFQATT, CDR2 SNEGSKA (reference sequence). The CDR3 spans 11 residues. The V and J ends lost 6 bases and 3 bases respectively, with 8 bases between them.

This clone came up once. The chain recombines TRBV24-1 with TRBJ2-2; D gene uncertain. Between the trimmed V and J ends, which lost 3 bases and 3 bases, there was a span of 4 bases. The CDR3 runs to 13 residues. Germline values: CDR1 KGHDR, CDR2 SFDVKD. CDR3 region: CATSDVYTGELFF. CDR3 in DNA: TGTGCCACCAGTGATGTATACACCGGGGAGCTGTTTTTT.

The V and J genes are TRBV5-4 and TRBJ2-2; the match to TRBD1 covers 8 bases. The CDR3 runs to 15 residues. Germline V gene sequence: CDR1 SGHNT, CDR2 YYREEE (reference sequence). The V segment lost 3 bases and the J segment 3 bases; nucleotides outside the gene matches: 4. The DNA of the CDR3 is TGTGCCAGCAGCTCAGGGACAGGATACACCGGGGAGCTGTTTTTT. This translates into CASSSGTGYTGELFF. Filled out from reference TRBV5-4 and TRBJ2-2, the complete variable domain reads ETGVTQSPTHLIKTRGQQVTLRCSSQSGHNTVSWYQQALGQGPQFIFQYYREEENGRGNFPPRFSGLQFPNYSSELNVNALELDDSALYLCASSSGTGYTGELFFGEGSRLTVL.